Each of the 27 T cell receptor beta chains below was sequenced from the same sample in a study of vaccination and CD4 T cells after COVID-19. These receptors have no known antigen. Cultured CD4+ T cell DNA underwent sequencing with the Oncomine TCR Beta short-read assay. TCRdb redid the calling of the PCR reads with MiXCR, one entry per CDR3 protein. The table has thousands of distinct CDR3 sequences, around three fifths seen once. Indicated treatment: roughly ten-day PBMC culture with coronavirus spike peptide pools or control peptides (ViraFEST assay). Ahead of the COVID-19 pandemic (2011-2018), the CD4+ T cells of the unexposed donor were collected. The sequenced material came from CD4+ T cells from blood, cultured in vitro. The source of these receptors is a human donor in good health.

This clonotype turned up a few times. As DNA, the CDR3 is TGTGCCAGCCGAGGTGTATTGACCGGGGAGCTGTTTTTT. This gives the protein CASRGVLTGELFF. The chain is built from TRBV6-1 and TRBJ2-2; D remains unclear. The CDR3 extends over 13 amino acids. Between the trimmed V and J ends, which lost 8 bases and 5 bases, there was a span of 12 bases. Germline-derived CDR1 and CDR2 are MNHNS and SASEGT.

This clonotype was seen more than once but under ten times. The V call is TRBV7-9, the J call TRBJ2-7; D perhaps matches TRBD1 (6 bases). There are 13 residues in the CDR3. The V and J ends lost 6 bases and 5 bases respectively, with 14 bases between them. Germline V gives CDR1 SEHNR, CDR2 FQNEAQ (reference sequence). The CDR3 coding sequence is TGTGCCAGCAGGACAGGATATGAGCACGAGCAGTACTTC. Translated, it gives CASRTGYEHEQYF.

This clonotype has only a few counts. The gene calls are TRBV15 and TRBJ2-1; D remains ambiguous. The V gene's germline CDR1 is LNHNV and CDR2 YYDKDF (reference sequence). Between the trimmed V and J ends, which lost 0 bases and 10 bases, there was a span of 13 bases. The CDR3 is made up of 14 amino acids. The CDR3 spells CATSRDEVALEQFF. DNA of the CDR3: TGTGCCACCAGCAGAGATGAGGTAGCCCTGGAGCAGTTCTTC.

The chain links TRBV6-1 to TRBJ1-2; a possible D gene is TRBD1 (6 bases). Trimming removed 2 bases from V and 9 bases from J, with 16 bases in between. There are 14 residues in the CDR3. The germline CDR1 and CDR2 sequences are MNHNS and SASEGT. The DNA for the CDR3 is TGTGCCAGCAGTGAACCGGGAGGGGGGAGAAGCTACACCTTC. This translates into CASSEPGGGRSYTF.

This clonotype was observed a few times. The chain is built from TRBV2 and TRBJ1-1; a possible D gene is TRBD1 (6 bases). In germline, CDR1 is SNHLY, CDR2 FYNNEI. The CDR3 spans 12 residues. Trimming removed 8 bases from V and 1 base from J, with 8 bases in between. The CDR3 reads CASYRENTEAFF. The CDR3, as DNA: TGTGCCAGCTACAGGGAGAACACTGAAGCTTTCTTT.

V and J are TRBV19 and TRBJ2-7; TRBD2 aligns across 8 bases. The CDR3 sequence is 14 residues long. Per germline, CDR1 LNHDA and CDR2 SQIVND (reference sequence). Trimming cost V 6 bases and J 3 bases; bases outside gene matches: 7. In nucleotides, the CDR3 is TGTGCCAGTAGCCTAGCGGGTGGCCACTACGAGCAGTACTTC. Its translation: CASSLAGGHYEQYF.

This clonotype came up a few times. The chain carries TRBV2 and TRBJ1-2; tentatively, D is TRBD1 (5 bases). The CDR3 length is 12 residues. The germline V gene has CDR1 SNHLY and CDR2 FYNNEI. Trimming took 7 bases from V and 4 from J, leaving 10 bases between them. The CDR3 bases are TGTGCCAGCACTAGTAGGGGCTATGGCTACACCTTC. It translates to CASTSRGYGYTF.

The chain carries TRBV7-6 and TRBJ2-7; 11 bases match TRBD1. Germline V lookup: CDR1 SGHVS, CDR2 FNYEAQ. This CDR3 is built from 14 residues. V was pared by 4 bases and J by 3 bases, with 2 bases of the junction left unmatched. CDR3 amino acids: CASSSDRGLYEQYF. CDR3 nucleotide sequence: TGTGCCAGCAGCTCGGACAGGGGGCTCTACGAGCAGTACTTC.

The chain employs TRBV10-3 and TRBJ1-2; no clear D. Germline V lookup: CDR1 ENHRY, CDR2 SYGVKD. V was pared by 7 bases and J by 6 bases, with 12 bases between. The length of the CDR3 is 12 residues. CDR3 region: CAIKLGMDGYTF. In DNA, the CDR3 is TGTGCCATCAAGTTGGGGATGGATGGCTACACCTTC.

This clonotype was found a few times. The chain links TRBV19 to TRBJ1-5; tentatively, D is TRBD1 (5 bases). The CDR3 spans 17 residues. CDR1 LNHDA and CDR2 SQIVND come from the germline V gene (reference sequence). V lost 4 bases, J lost 3 bases, and 19 bases lay in between. CDR3 nucleotides: TGTGCCAGTAGTAGACAAGGGACGGCTTCTTCCAATCAGCCCCAGCATTTT. Translation gives CASSRQGTASSNQPQHF.

The chain employs TRBV15 and TRBJ1-2; 10 bases match TRBD1. CDR3 size: 14 residues. Trimming cost V 4 bases and J 2 bases; bases outside gene matches: 1. From germline, CDR1 is LNHNV and CDR2 YYDKDF (reference sequence). The CDR3 bases are TGTGCCACCAGCATGGGACAGGGGAACTATGGCTACACCTTC. As protein: CATSMGQGNYGYTF.

A few counts support this clonotype. The V gene is TRBV27, the J gene TRBJ2-7, with D perhaps TRBD1 (6 bases). The CDR3 contains 12 residues. The germline V gene has CDR1 MNHEY and CDR2 SMNVEV (reference sequence). Trimming removed 8 bases from V and 0 bases from J, with 8 bases in between. CDR3 loop: CASGTPSYEQYF. The CDR3 DNA reads as TGTGCCAGCGGGACACCCTCCTACGAGCAGTACTTC.

The V call is TRBV19, the J call TRBJ1-3, with 7 nucleotides matching TRBD1. The CDR3 runs 15 residues. J was trimmed by 1 base and V by 7 bases; bases with no gene match: 7. Germline CDR1 reads LNHDA; CDR2 reads SQIVND (reference sequence). CDR3: CASTRQGLSGNTIYF. The CDR3 DNA is TGTGCCAGTACCCGACAGGGATTATCTGGAAACACCATATATTTT.

This clonotype was found a few times. The rearrangement uses TRBV29-1 and TRBJ1-2, with 11 nucleotides matching TRBD1. The CDR3 is 14 amino acids. Germline trimming cut 6 bases from V and 8 bases from J; bases unmatched to any gene: 11. Germline V gene sequence: CDR1 SQVTM, CDR2 ANQGSEA. The CDR3 sequence is CSVSTRTGGQGYTF. CDR3 coding DNA: TGCAGCGTAAGTACCCGGACAGGGGGCCAAGGCTACACCTTC.

The gene calls are TRBV20-1 and TRBJ2-1; D uncertain. CDR1 and CDR2 from the germline V gene are DFQATT and SNEGSKA (reference sequence). The V and J ends lost 0 bases and 7 bases respectively, with 13 bases between them. The CDR3 extends over 14 amino acids. In DNA, the CDR3 is TGCAGTGCTAGAGATATTGTCCGGGCTAATGAGCAGTTCTTC. Its protein product is CSARDIVRANEQFF.

The V call is TRBV7-2, the J call TRBJ2-7; possible D gene TRBD2, 6 bases. Between the trimmed V and J ends, which lost 1 base and 6 bases, there was a span of 13 bases. Germline assignment: CDR1 SGHTA and CDR2 FQGNSA. There are 14 residues in the CDR3. The CDR3 loop reads CASSLVGSEGEQYF. DNA for the CDR3: TGTGCCAGCAGCTTAGTTGGCTCGGAGGGCGAGCAGTACTTC.

This clonotype occurred a few times. The chain couples TRBV6-5 to TRBJ2-5; D unclear. Trimming cost V 3 bases and J 2 bases, with 4 bases left between them. Germline V gives CDR1 MNHEY, CDR2 SVGAGI. CDR3 length: 12 amino acids. Here the CDR3 DNA reads TGTGCCAGCAGTTATCGACAAGAGACCCAGTACTTC. Its protein product is CASSYRQETQYF.

This chain joins TRBV27 and TRBJ2-6; no firm D call. Per germline, CDR1 MNHEY and CDR2 SMNVEV (reference sequence). This CDR3 is 16 amino acids long. With 6 bases removed from V and 0 bases from J, the gap between germline ends came to 12 bases. As DNA, the CDR3 is TGTGCCAGCAGACTCGACGGTAGCTCTGGGGCCAACGTCCTGACTTTC. Its protein product is CASRLDGSSGANVLTF.

This clonotype was seen a few times. The V gene is TRBV27, the J gene TRBJ1-1; D is perhaps TRBD1 (6 bases). CDR1 and CDR2 (germline): MNHEY, SMNVEV (reference sequence). The CDR3 covers 15 residues. V was clipped by 5 bases and J by 6 bases, with 19 bases between them. The CDR3 region is CASSRPTGALSEAFF. The CDR3 region has the DNA TGTGCCAGCAGTCGCCCGACAGGCGCCCTCTCTGAAGCTTTCTTT.

The V call is TRBV19, the J call TRBJ1-6, with D unresolved. The germline V gene has CDR1 LNHDA and CDR2 SQIVND (reference sequence). V dropped 10 bases and J dropped 7 bases, with 14 bases sitting between them. The CDR3 is made up of 13 amino acids. This CDR3 reads CATTVNMNSPLHF. The CDR3, as DNA: TGTGCCACCACAGTGAATATGAATTCACCCCTCCACTTT.

The chain couples TRBV28 to TRBJ2-5; D uncertain. Trimming stripped 5 bases from V and 5 bases from J, with 15 bases between. The CDR3 is 14 residues long. Looked up from germline, CDR1 is MDHEN and CDR2 is SYDVKM. The chain's CDR3 is CASSQITTRETQYF. The CDR3 DNA reads TGTGCCAGCAGTCAAATTACGACCCGGGAGACCCAGTACTTC.

This rearrangement joins TRBV7-2 to TRBJ2-4; 8 nucleotides line up with TRBD1. This CDR3 contains 17 residues. Per the germline V gene, CDR1 is SGHTA and CDR2 is FQGNSA. V was clipped by 0 bases and J by 6 bases; unmatched bases: 10. The CDR3 protein is CASSLASGRGRLNIQYF. The CDR3 coding sequence is TGTGCCAGCAGCTTAGCTTCGGGCAGGGGGCGTTTAAACATTCAGTACTTC.

The chain recombines TRBV7-2 with TRBJ1-2, with unresolved D. Germline V gene lookup returns CDR1 SGHTA and CDR2 FQGNSA. The length of the CDR3 is 11 residues. Trimming cost V 10 bases and J 8 bases, with 14 bases left between them. CDR3 sequence (DNA): TGTGCCACCCCGTATCTCGGGGGCTACACCTTC. Translating it yields CATPYLGGYTF.

The V call is TRBV28, the J call TRBJ2-7, with 11 bases that match TRBD2. CDR1 and CDR2 (germline): MDHEN, SYDVKM. The CDR3 has 17 amino acids. V was clipped by 8 bases and J by 6 bases; unmatched bases: 18. CDR3 residues: CASGSLAGGTGPSEQYF. For the CDR3, the DNA is TGTGCCAGCGGTAGCCTAGCGGGAGGAACCGGGCCTTCCGAGCAGTACTTC.

This clonotype has a handful of counts. The CDR3 loop reads CASSEKGGAYTGELFF. The CDR3 nucleotides are TGTGCCAGCAGTGAAAAGGGGGGTGCGTACACCGGGGAGCTGTTTTTT. The V and J genes are TRBV2 and TRBJ2-2; possibly TRBD1 or TRBD2 for D (6 bases each). The CDR3 consists of 16 residues. V lost 2 bases and J 3 bases, leaving 13 bases between the germline ends. The germline V gene has CDR1 SNHLY and CDR2 FYNNEI.

This clonotype was counted once. The chain is built from TRBV10-3 and TRBJ1-2; no clear D gene. V was cut by 2 bases and J by 2 bases, with 6 bases left in between. The germline V gene encodes CDR1 ENHRY and CDR2 SYGVKD. CDR3 length: 13 amino acids. CDR3 DNA: TGTGCCATCAGTGAGACTATGAACTATGGCTACACCTTC. It translates to CAISETMNYGYTF.

This clonotype came up a few times. The chain uses TRBV10-1 and TRBJ2-7; 8 bases map to TRBD1. CDR3 length: 13 residues. V trimming: 5 bases; J trimming: 3 bases; junction bases outside the gene matches: 3. CDR1 and CDR2 from the germline V gene are WNHNN and SYGVQD (reference sequence). CDR3 sequence: CASSRGQGYEQYF. The CDR3 DNA reads TGCGCCAGCAGTCGCGGACAGGGCTACGAGCAGTACTTC.